Each of the 8 T cell receptor beta chains below was sequenced from the same sample in a study of T cell changes during pregnancy in multiple sclerosis. Repertoires were generated with immunoSEQ multiplex PCR, while TCRdb's copy carries only in-frame clones and drops some. The sample records around 41,000 clones, 90% to 95% being singletons. This specimen consisted of CD4+ T cells from peripheral blood mononuclear cells, obtained in the third trimester of pregnancy. The receptors were sampled from a female donor in good health, enrolled as a control in a pregnancy study.

The chain employs TRBV11-2 and TRBJ1-3; D ambiguous. The CDR3 runs to 14 residues. With 5 bases removed from V and 7 bases from J, the gap between germline ends came to 15 bases. The germline V gene encodes CDR1 SGHAT and CDR2 FQNNGV. The CDR3 coding sequence is TGTGCCAGCAGCGCCCAGGACGGGAGGAACACCATATATTTT. Translation: CASSAQDGRNTIYF.

This clone came up once. The rearrangement uses TRBV6-1 and TRBJ1-3; 10 bases line up with TRBD1. CDR1 is MNHNS, CDR2 SASEGT, per germline. The CDR3 covers 14 residues. V dropped 6 bases and J dropped 4; count of bases not matched to a gene: 3. The CDR3: CASSPGQGGNTIYF. For the CDR3, the DNA is TGTGCCAGCAGCCCGGGACAGGGGGGAAACACCATATATTTT.

The chain is built from TRBV7-9 and TRBJ1-3, with TRBD1 matching 7 bases. The germline V gene encodes CDR1 SEHNR and CDR2 FQNEAQ (reference sequence). The ends lost 5 bases at V and 4 bases at J; junction bases unmatched: 5. The CDR3 consists of 14 residues. The CDR3 nucleotides are TGTGCCAGCAGCCTAGGACAGGTGGGAAACACCATATATTTT. The encoded protein is CASSLGQVGNTIYF. Full variable domain (rest looked up from reference TRBV7-9 and TRBJ1-3): DTGVSQNPRHKITKRGQNVTFRCDPISEHNRLYWYRQTLGQGPEFLTYFQNEAQLEKSRLLSDRFSAERPKGSFSTLEIQRTEQGDSAMYLCASSLGQVGNTIYFGEGSWLTVV.

V is TRBV9 and J is TRBJ1-5; D is unclear. The CDR3 contains 13 residues. Germline V CDR1 and CDR2: SGDLS, YYNGEE. V lost 3 bases and J lost 5, with 9 bases in between. The CDR3: CASSAYGDQPQHF. Written as DNA, the CDR3 is TGTGCCAGCAGCGCCTACGGGGATCAGCCCCAGCATTTT.

The V call is TRBV19, the J call TRBJ2-7, with 7 bases matching TRBD1. The CDR3 extends over 15 amino acids. J gave up 2 bases and V 4 bases, and 8 bases lay outside the gene matches. Per the germline V gene, CDR1 is LNHDA and CDR2 is SQIVND (reference sequence). The CDR3 nucleotides read TGTGCCAGTAGTACGTTCGACAGGGCCACCTACGAGCAGTACTTC. Amino acid sequence: CASSTFDRATYEQYF.

The chain uses TRBV6-5 and TRBJ1-2; 8 bases line up with TRBD1. From germline, CDR1 is MNHEY and CDR2 SVGAGI. Trimming cost V 4 bases and J 0 bases; bases outside gene matches: 1. The length of the CDR3 is 14 residues. CDR3 coding DNA: TGTGCCAGCAGTTGGACAGGGACTAACTATGGCTACACCTTC. Its translation is CASSWTGTNYGYTF.

The rearrangement joins TRBV7-9 to TRBJ2-7; 12 nucleotides agree with TRBD2. CDR3 length: 17 residues. J was trimmed by 2 bases and V by 4 bases; bases with no gene match: 9. Germline CDR1 is SEHNR and CDR2 is FQNEAQ (reference sequence). The CDR3 coding sequence is TGTGCCAGCAGCTCCCGACTAGCGGGGGCCCCCCCCTACGAGCAGTACTTC. Amino acid sequence: CASSSRLAGAPPYEQYF.

This sequence joins TRBV10-3 and TRBJ2-1, with 8 bases that match TRBD2. Germline V lookup: CDR1 ENHRY, CDR2 SYGVKD. V lost 6 bases, J lost 4 bases, and 8 bases stayed unmatched. The CDR3 is 15 amino acids. The CDR3 DNA sequence: TGTGCCATCAGAGCCGGGACTAGGGGTTACAATGAGCAGTTCTTC. Translating gives CAIRAGTRGYNEQFF.